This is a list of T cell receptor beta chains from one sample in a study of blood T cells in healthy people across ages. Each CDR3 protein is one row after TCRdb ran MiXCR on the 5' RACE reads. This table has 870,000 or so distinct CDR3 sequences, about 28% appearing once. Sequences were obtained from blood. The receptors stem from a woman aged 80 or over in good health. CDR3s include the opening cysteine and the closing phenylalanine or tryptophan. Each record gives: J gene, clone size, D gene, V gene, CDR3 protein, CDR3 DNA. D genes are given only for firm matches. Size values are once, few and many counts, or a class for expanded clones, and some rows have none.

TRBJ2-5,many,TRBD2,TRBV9,CASSVGSGGTSYQETQYF,TGTGCCAGCAGCGTAGGTAGCGGGGGGACCTCGTACCAAGAGACCCAGTACTTC
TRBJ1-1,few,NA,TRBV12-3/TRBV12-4,CASSPNWGGAEAFF,TGTGCCAGCAGTCCTAATTGGGGGGGGGCTGAAGCTTTCTTT
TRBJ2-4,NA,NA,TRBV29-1,CSVGGPNIQYF,TGCAGCGTTGGGGGGCCGAACATTCAGTACTTC
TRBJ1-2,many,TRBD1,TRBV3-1,CASSQEATGGYGYTF,TGTGCCAGCAGCCAAGAGGCTACAGGGGGCTATGGCTACACCTTC
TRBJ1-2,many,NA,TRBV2,CASSDTATYGYTF,TGTGCCAGCAGCGATACAGCTACCTATGGCTACACCTTC
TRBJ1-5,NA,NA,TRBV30,CAWMVSNQPQHF,TGTGCCTGGATGGTGAGCAATCAGCCCCAGCATTTT
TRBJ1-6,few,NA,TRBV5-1,CASGLEGVNSPLHF,TGCGCCAGCGGCTTGGAAGGGGTAAATTCACCCCTCCACTTT
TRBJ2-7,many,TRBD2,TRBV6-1,CASSQTSAHYEQYF,TGTGCCAGCAGCCAGACTAGCGCGCACTACGAGCAGTACTTC
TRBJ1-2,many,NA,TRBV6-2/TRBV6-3,CASSLLPYYGYTF,TGTGCCAGCAGCCTCCTCCCGTACTATGGCTACACCTTC
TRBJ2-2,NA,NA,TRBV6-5,CASTWGGRNTGELFF,TGTGCCAGCACCTGGGGCGGCCGGAACACCGGGGAGCTGTTTTTT
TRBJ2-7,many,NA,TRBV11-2,CASSRLTSWDEQYF,TGTGCCAGCAGCCGGTTGACCTCTTGGGACGAGCAGTACTTC
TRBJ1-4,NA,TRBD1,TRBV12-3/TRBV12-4,CASTKQGTGNEKLFF,TGTGCCAGCACCAAACAAGGGACAGGGAATGAAAAACTGTTTTTT
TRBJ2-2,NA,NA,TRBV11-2,CASSRRLGAGGELFF,TGTGCCAGCAGCCGCAGACTAGGGGCGGGTGGGGAGCTGTTTTTT
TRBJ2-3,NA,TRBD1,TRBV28,CASSSPRTGIGTQYF,TGTGCCAGCAGTTCCCCGAGGACAGGAATAGGTACGCAGTATTTT
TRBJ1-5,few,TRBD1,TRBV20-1,CSAREDRGLLSSILNTQPQHF,TGCAGTGCTAGGGAAGACAGGGGGCTACTGTCCTCGATTCTCAATACTCAGCCCCAGCATTTT
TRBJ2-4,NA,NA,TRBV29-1,CSGEAAKNVQYF,TGCAGCGGTGAAGCAGCCAAAAACGTTCAGTACTTC
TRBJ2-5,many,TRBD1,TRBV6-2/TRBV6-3,CASNDSRGPKETQYF,TGTGCCAGCAACGACTCCAGGGGGCCTAAAGAGACCCAGTACTTC
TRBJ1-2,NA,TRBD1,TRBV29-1,CSVEDPGQPALGYTF,TGCAGCGTTGAAGATCCGGGACAGCCCGCCTTAGGCTACACCTTC
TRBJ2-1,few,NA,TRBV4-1,CASSQEGRRSVSNEQFF,TGCGCCAGCAGCCAAGAGGGTAGACGCTCGGTCAGCAATGAGCAGTTCTTC
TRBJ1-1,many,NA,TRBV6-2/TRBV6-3,CASSFGTLNTEAFF,TGTGCCAGCAGCTTCGGGACCCTGAACACTGAAGCTTTCTTT
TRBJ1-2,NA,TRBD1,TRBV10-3,CAIREDRGYGYTF,TGTGCCATCAGGGAGGACAGGGGTTATGGCTACACCTTC
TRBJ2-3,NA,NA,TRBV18,CASSLTDSVDTQYF,TGTGCCAGCTCACTTACCGACAGTGTGGATACGCAGTATTTT
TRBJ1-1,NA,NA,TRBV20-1,CSARIARDTGRTEAFF,TGCAGTGCTAGGATAGCCCGGGACACCGGGCGCACTGAAGCTTTCTTT
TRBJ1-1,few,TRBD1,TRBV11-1,CASSPRQGSQAFF,TGTGCCAGCAGCCCCCGACAGGGGAGCCAAGCTTTCTTT
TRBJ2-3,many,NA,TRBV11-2,CASRSRQVTDTQYF,TGTGCCAGTCGCTCCCGACAGGTTACAGATACGCAGTATTTT
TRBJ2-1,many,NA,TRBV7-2,CASSPTRELYDEQFF,TGTGCCAGCAGCCCTACCCGCGAGCTCTACGATGAGCAGTTCTTC
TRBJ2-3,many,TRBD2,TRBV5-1,CASSHGTSGSTDTQYF,TGCGCCAGCAGCCACGGGACTAGCGGGAGCACAGATACGCAGTATTTT
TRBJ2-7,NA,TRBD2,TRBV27,CASRSGGAIGHEQYF,TGTGCCAGCAGGAGCGGGGGGGCGATCGGCCACGAGCAGTACTTC
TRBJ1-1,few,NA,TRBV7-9,CASSSQVNTEAFF,TGTGCCAGCAGCTCCCAGGTGAACACTGAAGCTTTCTTT
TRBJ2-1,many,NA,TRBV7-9,CASSLAGRRPFNEQFF,TGTGCCAGCAGCTTGGCGGGACGCCGTCCCTTCAATGAGCAGTTCTTC
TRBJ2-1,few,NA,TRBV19,CASSIFRGRRDNEQFF,TGTGCCAGTAGTATATTCCGGGGTAGACGCGACAATGAGCAGTTCTTC
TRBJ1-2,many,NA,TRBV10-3,CAIRQTERYTF,TGTGCCATCAGACAGACAGAGCGCTACACCTTC
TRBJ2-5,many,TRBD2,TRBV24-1,CATGPAGGLETQYF,TGTGCCACCGGGCCGGCGGGGGGGCTGGAGACCCAGTACTTC